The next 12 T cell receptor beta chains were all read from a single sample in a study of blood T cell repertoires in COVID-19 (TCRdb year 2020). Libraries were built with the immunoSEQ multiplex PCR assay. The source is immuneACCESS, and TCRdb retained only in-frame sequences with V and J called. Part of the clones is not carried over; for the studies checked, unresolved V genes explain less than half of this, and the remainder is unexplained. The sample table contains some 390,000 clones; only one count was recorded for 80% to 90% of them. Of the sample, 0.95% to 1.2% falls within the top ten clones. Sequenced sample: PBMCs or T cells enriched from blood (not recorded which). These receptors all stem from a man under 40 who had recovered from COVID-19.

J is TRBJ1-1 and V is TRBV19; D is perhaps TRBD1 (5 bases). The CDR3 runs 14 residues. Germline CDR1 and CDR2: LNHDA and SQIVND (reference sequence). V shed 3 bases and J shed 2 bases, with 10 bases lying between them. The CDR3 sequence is CASSILGLNTEAFF. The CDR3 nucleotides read TGTGCCAGTAGTATTTTGGGACTTAACACTGAAGCTTTCTTT.

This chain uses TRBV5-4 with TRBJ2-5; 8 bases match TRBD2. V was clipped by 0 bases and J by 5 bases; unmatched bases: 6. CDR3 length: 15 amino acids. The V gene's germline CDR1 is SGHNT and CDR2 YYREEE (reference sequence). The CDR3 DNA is TGTGCCAGCAGCTTGGGTAGCGGGGCGGGGGAGACCCAGTACTTC. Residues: CASSLGSGAGETQYF.

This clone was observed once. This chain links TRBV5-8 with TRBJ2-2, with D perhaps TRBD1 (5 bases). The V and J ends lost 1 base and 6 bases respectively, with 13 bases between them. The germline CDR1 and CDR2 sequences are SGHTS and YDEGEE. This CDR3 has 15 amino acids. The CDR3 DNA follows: TGTGCCAGCAGCTTGTCCAGGGTGAGGCCCGGGGAGCTGTTTTTT. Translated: CASSLSRVRPGELFF.

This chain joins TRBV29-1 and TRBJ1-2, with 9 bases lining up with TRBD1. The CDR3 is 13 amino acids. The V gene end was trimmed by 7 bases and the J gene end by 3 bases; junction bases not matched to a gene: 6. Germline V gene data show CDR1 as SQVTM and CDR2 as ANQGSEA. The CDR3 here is CSAGDRDDYGYTF. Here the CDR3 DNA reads TGCAGCGCTGGGGACAGGGACGACTATGGCTACACCTTC.

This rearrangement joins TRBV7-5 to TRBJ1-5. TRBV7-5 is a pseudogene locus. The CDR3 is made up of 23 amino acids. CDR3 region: CVRSRPSYGAGETEVLRNQPQHF. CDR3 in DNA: TGTGTCAGAAGCCGACCCTCTTACGGTGCGGGCGAAACAGAGGTTTTACGCAATCAGCCCCAGCATTTT.

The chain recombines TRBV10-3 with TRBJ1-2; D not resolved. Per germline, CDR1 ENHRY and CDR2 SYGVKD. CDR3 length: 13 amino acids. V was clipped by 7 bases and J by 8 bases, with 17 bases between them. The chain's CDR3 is CAITSGPSRGYTF. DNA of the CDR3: TGTGCCATCACCAGCGGACCTAGTCGGGGCTACACCTTC.

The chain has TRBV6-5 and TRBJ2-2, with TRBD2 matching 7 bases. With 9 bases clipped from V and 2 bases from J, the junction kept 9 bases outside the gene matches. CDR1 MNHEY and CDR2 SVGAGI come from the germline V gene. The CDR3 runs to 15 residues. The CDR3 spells CASKMSSGNTGELFF. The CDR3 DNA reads TGTGCCAGTAAGATGTCTAGCGGAAACACCGGGGAGCTGTTTTTT.

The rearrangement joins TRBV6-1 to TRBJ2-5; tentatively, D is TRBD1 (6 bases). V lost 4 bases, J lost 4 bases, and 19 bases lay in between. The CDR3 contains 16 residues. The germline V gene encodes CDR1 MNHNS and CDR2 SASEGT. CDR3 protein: CASSGTTTVGGETQYF. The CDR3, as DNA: TGTGCCAGCAGTGGTACCACCACAGTAGGGGGAGAGACCCAGTACTTC.

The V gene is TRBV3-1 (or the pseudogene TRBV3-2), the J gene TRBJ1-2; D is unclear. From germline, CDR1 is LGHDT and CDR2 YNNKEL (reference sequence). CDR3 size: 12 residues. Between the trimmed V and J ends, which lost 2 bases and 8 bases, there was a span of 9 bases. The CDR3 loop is CASSQSEMGYTF. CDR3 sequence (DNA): TGTGCCAGCAGCCAATCCGAGATGGGCTACACCTTC.

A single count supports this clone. CDR3 in DNA: TGCATCTGCCTAGCCCGGGGGGGCTACACCTTC. Protein product: CICLARGGYTF. The chain joins TRBV20-1 to TRBJ1-2; D is possibly TRBD1 (5 bases). The CDR3 length is 11 residues. Looked up from germline, CDR1 is DFQATT and CDR2 is SNEGSKA (reference sequence).

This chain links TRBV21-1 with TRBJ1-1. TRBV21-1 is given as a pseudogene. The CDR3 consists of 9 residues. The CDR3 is CASTLEAFF. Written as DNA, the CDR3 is TGTGCCAGCACCCTTGAAGCTTTCTTT.

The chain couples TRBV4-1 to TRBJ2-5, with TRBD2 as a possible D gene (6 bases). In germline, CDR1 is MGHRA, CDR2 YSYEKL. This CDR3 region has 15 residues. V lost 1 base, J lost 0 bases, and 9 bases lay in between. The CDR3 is CASSQGLAHQETQYF. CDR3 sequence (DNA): TGCGCCAGCAGCCAAGGTCTAGCGCACCAAGAGACCCAGTACTTC.